Below, 13 T cell receptor beta chains from the same sample are listed, as sequenced in a study of human T cells and chemical hapten exposure. The authors extracted total RNA from unfractionated whole blood. TCRdb called the 5' RACE reads again in MiXCR, with one record for every CDR3 protein. The top ten hold under 3% of the sample, which has tens of thousands of distinct CDR3 sequences, approximately 8% seen once. The receptors were gathered from a male donor in good health.

This clonotype has at least ten counts. The rearrangement joins TRBV11-2 to TRBJ2-3; D perhaps matches TRBD1 (5 bases). From germline, CDR1 is SGHAT and CDR2 FQNNGV. The V and J ends lost 1 base and 9 bases respectively, with 8 bases between them. The length of the CDR3 is 12 residues. The CDR3 protein is CASSLVRETQYF. The CDR3 DNA is TGTGCCAGCAGCTTAGTCAGGGAAACGCAGTATTTT.

The J gene is TRBJ1-5, the V gene TRBV6-2 or TRBV6-3; D is unclear. The CDR3 totals 17 residues. Germline CDR1 reads MNHEY; CDR2 reads SVGEGT. The ends were cut back, 6 bases at V and 3 bases at J, with 21 bases in the middle. Written as DNA, the CDR3 is TGTGCCAGCAGATCAGGCCAGGCAAGATTTTACAATCAGCCCCAGCATTTT. Its protein product is CASRSGQARFYNQPQHF.

This clonotype was detected only a few times. The V gene is TRBV3-1, the J gene TRBJ2-3; D unclear. Germline V gene sequence: CDR1 LGHDT, CDR2 YNNKEL (reference sequence). Trimming stripped 0 bases from V and 3 bases from J, with 13 bases between. The CDR3 loop spans 16 amino acids. CDR3 nucleotide sequence: TGTGCCAGCAGCCAAGAAAGGCTACCAGGAACAGATACGCAGTATTTT. Residues: CASSQERLPGTDTQYF.

The V and J genes are TRBV19 and TRBJ1-1; no clear D gene. This CDR3 comprises 14 residues. Germline CDR1 is LNHDA and CDR2 is SQIVND (reference sequence). Trimming removed 6 bases from V and 0 bases from J, with 11 bases in between. CDR3: CASSIKNMNTEAFF. The CDR3 DNA reads TGTGCCAGTAGCATTAAGAATATGAACACTGAAGCTTTCTTT.

The chain carries TRBV20-1 and TRBJ2-1, with TRBD2 matching over 12 bases. The ends lost 3 bases at V and 1 base at J; junction bases unmatched: 4. The germline CDR1 and CDR2 sequences are DFQATT and SNEGSKA (reference sequence). The CDR3 sequence is 16 residues long. CDR3 nucleotide sequence: TGCAGTGCTAGGCTGACTAGCGGGAGATCCTACAATGAGCAGTTCTTC. Its translation: CSARLTSGRSYNEQFF.

This clonotype was detected a few times. The J gene is TRBJ2-1, the V gene TRBV30; a possible D gene is TRBD1 (5 bases). Trimming cost V 1 base and J 3 bases, with 28 bases left between them. CDR1 and CDR2 from the germline V gene are GTSNPN and SVGIG (reference sequence). The CDR3 covers 20 residues. This CDR3 is CAWSGEQARTTYPGYNEQFF. The CDR3 DNA reads as TGTGCCTGGAGTGGCGAACAGGCACGGACGACTTACCCCGGCTACAATGAGCAGTTCTTC.

This clonotype was counted only a few times. The chain links TRBV27 to TRBJ1-5; D gene uncertain. Germline loops: CDR1 MNHEY, CDR2 SMNVEV (reference sequence). V lost 6 bases and J lost 6, with 9 bases in between. The CDR3 consists of 12 residues. CDR3 sequence reads: CASSPWGQPQHF. The CDR3 nucleotides are TGTGCCAGCAGCCCATGGGGTCAGCCCCAGCATTTT.

This clonotype came up many times. The chain links TRBV5-1 to TRBJ2-1; TRBD2 agrees at 10 bases. The J segment lost 6 bases and the V segment lost 3 bases, leaving 12 bases of the junction unmatched. From germline, CDR1 is SGHRS and CDR2 YFSETQ. There are 17 residues in the CDR3. The CDR3 region has the DNA TGCGCCAGCAGCTCCCAACCAGCGGGAGGGCCAATCAATGAGCAGTTCTTC. Translation gives CASSSQPAGGPINEQFF. The full variable domain, its missing parts supplied by reference TRBV5-1 and TRBJ2-1, is KAGVTQTPRYLIKTRGQQVTLSCSPISGHRSVSWYQQTPGQGLQFLFEYFSETQRNKGNFPGRFSGRQFSNSRSEMNVSTLELGDSALYLCASSSQPAGGPINEQFFGPGTRLTVL.

This clonotype was recorded once. Germline is not matched at one junction end, which may reflect a read error. The chain recombines TRBV27 with TRBJ2-6; TRBD1 matches at 8 bases. The CDR3 runs to 16 residues. Per the germline V gene, CDR1 is MNHEY and CDR2 is SMNVEV (reference sequence). In nucleotides, the CDR3 is TGTGCCAGCCAGGACAGGGTAAACTCTAGGGCCAACGTCCTGACTTTC. Its protein is CASQDRVNSRANVLTF. Using reference TRBV27 and TRBJ2-6 for the parts outside the CDR3, the full variable domain is EAQVTQNPRYLITVTGKKLTVTCSQNMNHEYMSWYRQDPGLGLRQIYYSMNVEVTDKGDVPEGYKVSRKEKRNFPLILESPSPNQTSLYFCASQDRVNSRANVLTFGAGSRLTVL.

This clonotype has a count of ten or more. This rearrangement joins TRBV5-1 to TRBJ2-3; D remains ambiguous. The length of the CDR3 is 14 residues. The germline V and J ends were trimmed by 0 bases and 2 bases, with 7 bases remaining between them. From germline, CDR1 is SGHRS and CDR2 YFSETQ. CDR3 DNA sequence: TGCGCCAGCAGCTTGGCCGCCCCCACAGATACGCAGTATTTT. Translating gives CASSLAAPTDTQYF.

This clonotype was seen a handful of times. This chain connects TRBV14 to TRBJ2-1; D gene ambiguous. V was cut by 4 bases and J by 0 bases, with 13 bases left in between. There are 16 residues in the CDR3. Germline values: CDR1 SGHDN, CDR2 FVKESK. The CDR3 spells CASSPGVFLSYNEQFF. The DNA of the CDR3 is TGTGCCAGCAGCCCTGGGGTCTTCCTCTCCTACAATGAGCAGTTCTTC.

This clonotype was detected ten times or more. The rearrangement links TRBV11-2 to TRBJ2-7; D is tentatively TRBD1 or TRBD2 (6 bases each). The CDR3 has 16 residues. Germline V gene lookup returns CDR1 SGHAT and CDR2 FQNNGV. The germline V and J ends were trimmed by 0 bases and 3 bases, with 15 bases remaining between them. CDR3 sequence reads: CASSLEVLGGLYEQYF. The CDR3 nucleotides are TGTGCCAGCAGCTTAGAGGTATTGGGGGGCCTCTACGAGCAGTACTTC.

This chain joins TRBV7-9 and TRBJ2-6; D unclear. Trimming left V 3 bases short and J 1 base short, with 19 bases between. The CDR3 runs 19 residues. Germline CDR1 and CDR2: SEHNR and FQNEAQ (reference sequence). The CDR3 is CASSFDRAGSRSGANVLTF. The CDR3, as DNA: TGTGCCAGCAGCTTCGATCGGGCAGGAAGCAGGTCTGGGGCCAACGTCCTGACTTTC.